This T cell receptor (beta chain) emerged from a study of cytomegalovirus exposure and HLA in healthy donors. The PCR employed 60 Vbeta primers together with 13 Jbeta primers. Sequenced by immunoSEQ multiplex PCR; TCRdb stores in-frame clones only, minus some. The table lists 250,000 to 300,000 clones, about 83% of them singletons, with 2% to 2.5% in the top ten. The CDR3 is 14 amino acids. Germline V lookup: CDR1 MDHEN, CDR2 SYDVKM. Trimming shortened V by 7 bases and J by 3 bases, and 14 bases separated the two germline ends. This chain joins TRBV28 and TRBJ2-3, with D maybe TRBD2 (5 bases). Material for sequencing was PBMCs. The source is a middle-aged woman in good health and CMV-seropositive. The CDR3: CASNGVRDTDTQYF. Here the CDR3 DNA reads TGTGCCAGCAACGGGGTACGGGATACAGATACGCAGTATTTT. Full variable domain (outside the CDR3, taken from reference TRBV28 and TRBJ2-3): DVKVTQSSRYLVKRTGEKVFLECVQDMDHENMFWYRQDPGLGLRLIYFSYDVKMKEKGDIPEGYSVSREKKERFSLILESASTNQTSMYLCASNGVRDTDTQYFGPGTRLTVL.